One and the same sample provided the 4 T cell receptor beta chains below, sequenced in a study of OX40 agonist ivuxolimab in advanced cancers. The protocol was immunoSEQ multiplex PCR, while the TCRdb copy is restricted to in-frame clones and leaves out a portion. The data contain around 40,000 clones, approximately 86% of them singletons. The source material was CD4+ or CD8+ T cells sorted from blood, sampled in a trial of the OX40 agonist ivuxolimab. Receptors were obtained from an adult with an advanced solid tumor such as melanoma, head and neck, liver or kidney cancer.

The sample holds one count of this clone. The chain is built from TRBV11-2 and TRBJ1-6; D is ambiguous. The ends were cut back, 3 bases at V and 3 bases at J, with 3 bases in the middle. Germline CDR1 is SGHAT and CDR2 is FQNNGV. CDR3 length: 13 amino acids. CDR3 coding DNA: TGTGCCAGCAGCTTCAGCTATAATTCACCCCTCCACTTT. It is translated as CASSFSYNSPLHF. The variable domain in full, completed from reference TRBV11-2 and TRBJ1-6, reads EAGVAQSPRYKIIEKRQSVAFWCNPISGHATLYWYQQILGQGPKLLIQFQNNGVVDDSQLPKDRFSAERLKGVDSTLKIQPAKLEDSAVYLCASSFSYNSPLHFGNGTRLTVT.

This chain uses TRBV7-9 with TRBJ2-3, with a possible D match to TRBD2 (6 bases). CDR3 length: 16 residues. The V gene's germline CDR1 is SEHNR and CDR2 FQNEAQ (reference sequence). V lost 6 bases and J 0 bases, leaving 16 bases between the germline ends. The CDR3, as DNA: TGTGCCAGCAGTTTAACCGGGGGTACTAGCACAGATACGCAGTATTTT. Amino acids: CASSLTGGTSTDTQYF.

This clone appeared once. This chain uses TRBV2 with TRBJ1-1; D not resolved. Germline loops: CDR1 SNHLY, CDR2 FYNNEI. The CDR3 consists of 12 residues. V was cut by 8 bases and J by 7 bases, with 14 bases left in between. For the CDR3, the DNA is TGTGCCAGCCATGAAGGAATCGGTGAAGCTTTCTTT. As protein: CASHEGIGEAFF.

This chain joins TRBV18 and TRBJ2-7; D call uncertain. From germline, CDR1 is KGHSH and CDR2 LQKENI. Between the trimmed V and J ends, which lost 3 bases and 1 base, there was a span of 4 bases. This CDR3 has 12 amino acids. CDR3 sequence (DNA): TGTGCCAGCTCACCGGATTCCTACGAGCAGTACTTC. Translation: CASSPDSYEQYF.